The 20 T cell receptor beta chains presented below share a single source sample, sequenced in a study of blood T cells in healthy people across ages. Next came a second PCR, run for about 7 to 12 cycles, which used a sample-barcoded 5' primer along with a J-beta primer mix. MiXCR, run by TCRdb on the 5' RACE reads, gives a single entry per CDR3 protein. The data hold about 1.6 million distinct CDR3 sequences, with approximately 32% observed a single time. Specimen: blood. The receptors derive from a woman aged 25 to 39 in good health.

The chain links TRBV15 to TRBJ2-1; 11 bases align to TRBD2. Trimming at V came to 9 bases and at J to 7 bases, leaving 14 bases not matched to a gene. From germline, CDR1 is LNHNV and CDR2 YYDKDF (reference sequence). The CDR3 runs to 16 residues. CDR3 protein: CATGGTSGNLRNEQFF. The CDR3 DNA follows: TGTGCCACGGGAGGGACTAGCGGCAACCTGAGGAATGAGCAGTTCTTC.

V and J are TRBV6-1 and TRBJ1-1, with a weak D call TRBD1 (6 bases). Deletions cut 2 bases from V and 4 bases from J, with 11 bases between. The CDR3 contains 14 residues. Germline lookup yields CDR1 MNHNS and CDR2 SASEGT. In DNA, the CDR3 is TGTGCCAGCAGTGAAACGAGGGGGAGCACTGAAGCTTTCTTT. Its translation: CASSETRGSTEAFF.

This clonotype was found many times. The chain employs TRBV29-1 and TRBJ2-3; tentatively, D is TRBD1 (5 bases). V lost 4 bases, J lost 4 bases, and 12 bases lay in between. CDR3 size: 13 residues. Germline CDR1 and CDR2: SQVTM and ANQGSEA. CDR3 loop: CSVVYGASDTQYF. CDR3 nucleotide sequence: TGCAGCGTTGTGTATGGGGCTTCAGATACGCAGTATTTT.

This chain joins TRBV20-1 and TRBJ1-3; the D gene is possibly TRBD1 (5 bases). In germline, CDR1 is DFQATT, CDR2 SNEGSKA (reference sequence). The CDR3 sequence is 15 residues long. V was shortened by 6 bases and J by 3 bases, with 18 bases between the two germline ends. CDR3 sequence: CSAPAEGGVGNTIYF. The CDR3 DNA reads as TGCAGTGCCCCCGCAGAGGGAGGGGTTGGAAACACCATATATTTT.

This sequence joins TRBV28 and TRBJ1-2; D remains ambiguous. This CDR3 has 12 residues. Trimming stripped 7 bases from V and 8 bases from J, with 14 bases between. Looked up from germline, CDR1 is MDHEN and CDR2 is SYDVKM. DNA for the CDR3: TGTGCCAGCACCACAAGGATCGCGGGCTACACCTTC. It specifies CASTTRIAGYTF.

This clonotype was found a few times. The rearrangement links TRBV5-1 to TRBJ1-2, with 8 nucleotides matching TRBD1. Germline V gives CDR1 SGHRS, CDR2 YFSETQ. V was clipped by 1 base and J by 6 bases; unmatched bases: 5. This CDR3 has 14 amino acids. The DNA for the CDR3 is TGCGCCAGCAGCTTGCTCGGACAGGGAAATGGCTACACCTTC. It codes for CASSLLGQGNGYTF.

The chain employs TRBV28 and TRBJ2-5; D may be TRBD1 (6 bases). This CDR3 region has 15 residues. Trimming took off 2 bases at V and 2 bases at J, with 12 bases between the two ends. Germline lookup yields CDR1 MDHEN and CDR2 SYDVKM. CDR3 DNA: TGTGCCAGCAGTTTAAGAGGACAGATACAAGAGACCCAGTACTTC. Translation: CASSLRGQIQETQYF.

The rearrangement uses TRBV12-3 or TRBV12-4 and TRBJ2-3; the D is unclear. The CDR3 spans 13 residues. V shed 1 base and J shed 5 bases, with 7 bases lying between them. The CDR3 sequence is CASSLGREDTQYF. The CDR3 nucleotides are TGTGCCAGCAGTTTAGGGAGAGAAGATACGCAGTATTTT.

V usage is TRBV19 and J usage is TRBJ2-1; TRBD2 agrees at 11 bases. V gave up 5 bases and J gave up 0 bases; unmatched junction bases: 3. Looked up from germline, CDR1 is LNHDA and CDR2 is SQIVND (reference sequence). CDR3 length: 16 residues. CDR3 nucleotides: TGTGCCAGTAGTCGACTAGCGGGATACTCCTACAATGAGCAGTTCTTC. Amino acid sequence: CASSRLAGYSYNEQFF.

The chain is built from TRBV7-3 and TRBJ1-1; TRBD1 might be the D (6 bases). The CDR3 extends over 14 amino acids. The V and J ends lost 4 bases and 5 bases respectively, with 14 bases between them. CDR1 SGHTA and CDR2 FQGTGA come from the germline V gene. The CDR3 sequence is CASSSTGRETEAFF. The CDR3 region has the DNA TGTGCCAGCAGCTCCACAGGGAGGGAGACTGAAGCTTTCTTT. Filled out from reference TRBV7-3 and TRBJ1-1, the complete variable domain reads GAGVSQTPSNKVTEKGKYVELRCDPISGHTALYWYRQSLGQGPEFLIYFQGTGAADDSGLPNDRFFAVRPEGSVSTLKIQRTERGDSAVYLCASSSTGRETEAFFGQGTRLTVV.

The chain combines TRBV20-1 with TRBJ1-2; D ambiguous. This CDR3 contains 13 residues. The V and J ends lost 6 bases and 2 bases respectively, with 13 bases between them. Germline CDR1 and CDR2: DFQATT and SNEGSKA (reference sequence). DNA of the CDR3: TGCAGTGCCGCCGAGGGAACAAACTATGGCTACACCTTC. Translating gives CSAAEGTNYGYTF.

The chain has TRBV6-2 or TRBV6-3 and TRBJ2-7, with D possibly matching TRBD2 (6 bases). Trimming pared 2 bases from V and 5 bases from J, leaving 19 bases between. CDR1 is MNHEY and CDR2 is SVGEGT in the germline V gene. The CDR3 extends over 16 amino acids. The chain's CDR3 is CASSYPWFGRPHEQYF. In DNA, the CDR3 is TGTGCCAGCAGTTACCCTTGGTTTGGGAGGCCCCACGAGCAGTACTTC.

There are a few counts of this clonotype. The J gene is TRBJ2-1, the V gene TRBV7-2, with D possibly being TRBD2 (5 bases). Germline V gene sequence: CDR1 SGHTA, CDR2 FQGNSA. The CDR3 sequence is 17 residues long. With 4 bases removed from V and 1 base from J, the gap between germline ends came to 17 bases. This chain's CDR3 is CASSSRSGQVSYNEQFF. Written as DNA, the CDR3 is TGTGCCAGCAGCTCAAGAAGCGGTCAAGTTTCCTACAATGAGCAGTTCTTC.

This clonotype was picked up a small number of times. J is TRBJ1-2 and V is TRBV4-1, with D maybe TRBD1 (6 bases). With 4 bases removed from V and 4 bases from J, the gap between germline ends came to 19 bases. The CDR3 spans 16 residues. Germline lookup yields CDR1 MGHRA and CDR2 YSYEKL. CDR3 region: CASSPRAGGLSYGYTF. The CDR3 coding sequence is TGCGCCAGCAGCCCCCGAGCCGGGGGGCTGAGCTATGGCTACACCTTC.

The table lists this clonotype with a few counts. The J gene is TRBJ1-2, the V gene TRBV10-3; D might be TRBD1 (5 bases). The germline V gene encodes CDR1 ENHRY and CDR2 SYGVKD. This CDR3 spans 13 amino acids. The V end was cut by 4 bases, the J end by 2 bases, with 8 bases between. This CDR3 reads CAISGDRNYGYTF. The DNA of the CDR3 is TGTGCCATCAGTGGAGACAGAAACTATGGCTACACCTTC.

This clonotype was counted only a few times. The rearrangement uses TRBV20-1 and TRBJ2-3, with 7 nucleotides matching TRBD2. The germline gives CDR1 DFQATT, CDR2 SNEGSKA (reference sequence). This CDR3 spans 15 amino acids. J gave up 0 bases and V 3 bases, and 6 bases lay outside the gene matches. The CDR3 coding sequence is TGCAGTGCTAGTGGGCCACTAGCGAGCACAGATACGCAGTATTTT. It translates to CSASGPLASTDTQYF.

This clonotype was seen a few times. The CDR3 DNA reads as TGCAGTGCTAGAGCTAGCGGGGGAGCAGATACGCAGTATTTT. Translation gives CSARASGGADTQYF. The V gene is TRBV20-1, the J gene TRBJ2-3, with TRBD2 matching 10 bases. J lost 4 bases, V lost 1 base, and 2 bases had no gene match. CDR1 is DFQATT and CDR2 is SNEGSKA in the germline V gene (reference sequence). CDR3 length equals 14 residues.

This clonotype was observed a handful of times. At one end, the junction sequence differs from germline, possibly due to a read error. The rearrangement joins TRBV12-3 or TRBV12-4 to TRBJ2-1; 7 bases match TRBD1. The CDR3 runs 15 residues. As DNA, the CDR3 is TGTGCCGGCAGGCGCCCAGGGGGACAATGGAATGAGCAGTTCTTC. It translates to CAGRRPGGQWNEQFF.

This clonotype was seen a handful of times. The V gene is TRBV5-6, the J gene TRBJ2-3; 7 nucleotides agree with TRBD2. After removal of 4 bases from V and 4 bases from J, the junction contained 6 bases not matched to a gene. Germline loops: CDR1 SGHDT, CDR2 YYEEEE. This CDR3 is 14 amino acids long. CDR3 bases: TGTGCCAGCAGCCCCACTAGCGCGGCAGATACGCAGTATTTT. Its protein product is CASSPTSAADTQYF.

The CDR3 loop is CASSWDRSSYGYTF. The CDR3 nucleotides are TGTGCCAGCAGCTGGGACAGGAGCTCCTATGGCTACACCTTC. V and J are TRBV5-4 and TRBJ1-2; 8 nucleotides match TRBD1. The CDR3 sequence is 14 residues long. From germline, CDR1 is SGHNT and CDR2 YYREEE (reference sequence). After removal of 3 bases from V and 4 bases from J, the junction contained 5 bases not matched to a gene.